The next 20 T cell receptor beta chains were all read from a single sample in a study of radiotherapy plus CTLA-4 blockade in lung cancer (dated by TCRdb to the late 2010s). Library prep was done by the immunoSEQ multiplex PCR assay. The table was pulled from immuneACCESS by TCRdb, which kept in-frame rearrangements only. Such tables lose some clones; where checked, under half of the loss comes from unresolved V genes, and the rest has no known cause. A total of around 40,000 clones appear in this sample, roughly 70% of them only once. The ten top clones hold approximately 10% of the sample. This sample comprised peripheral blood, obtained from a patient treated with radiotherapy plus ipilimumab. All receptors derive from a human donor with non-small cell lung cancer who had stable disease on radiotherapy plus ipilimumab.

This clone has a handful of counts. J is TRBJ2-3 and V is TRBV7-9, with 10 bases identical to TRBD1. This CDR3 spans 16 amino acids. The trim removed 1 base at V and 0 bases at J, leaving 1 base unmatched. Per the germline V gene, CDR1 is SEHNR and CDR2 is FQNEAQ (reference sequence). In DNA form, the CDR3 reads TGTGCCAGCAGCTTAGGACAGGGGGCAAGCACAGATACGCAGTATTTT. Translation gives CASSLGQGASTDTQYF.

This clone showed up just a few times. The rearrangement joins TRBV7-9 to TRBJ2-7; D remains ambiguous. The germline V and J ends were trimmed by 3 bases and 4 bases, with 10 bases remaining between them. CDR1 is SEHNR, CDR2 FQNEAQ, per germline (reference sequence). There are 13 residues in the CDR3. Here the CDR3 DNA reads TGTGCCAGCAGCTTTTCTCGAGATTACGAGCAGTACTTC. This encodes CASSFSRDYEQYF.

J is TRBJ2-5 and V is TRBV10-3; D is perhaps TRBD2 (6 bases). The CDR3 consists of 13 residues. The V end was cut by 6 bases, the J end by 7 bases, with 15 bases between. Per germline, CDR1 ENHRY and CDR2 SYGVKD. The CDR3 region is CAISREAGGTQYF. CDR3 nucleotide sequence: TGTGCCATCAGCAGGGAGGCCGGGGGGACCCAGTACTTC.

This clone was picked up a small number of times. The chain has TRBV9 and TRBJ1-5, with D possibly TRBD1 on 5 matching bases. Trimming left V 3 bases short and J 0 bases short, with 10 bases between. This CDR3 spans 15 amino acids. The germline V gene has CDR1 SGDLS and CDR2 YYNGEE. CDR3 sequence: CASSATANSNQPQHF. CDR3 DNA: TGTGCCAGCAGCGCGACAGCTAATAGCAATCAGCCCCAGCATTTT.

Of note for this clone: Germline and junction disagree at one end, which may indicate a read error. DNA of the CDR3: TGTGCCAGCACCTTAACCTTCTCCCGACAGGGGAGGACTGAAGCTTTCTTT. It codes for CASTLTFSRQGRTEAFF. The chain carries TRBV7-2 and TRBJ1-1; 8 bases match TRBD1. This CDR3 is 17 amino acids long. Germline V lookup: CDR1 SGHTA, CDR2 FQGNSA.

The CDR3 region is CASSVGQGEAFF. In DNA form, the CDR3 reads TGCGCCAGCAGTGTGGGACAGGGCGAAGCTTTCTTT. The chain is built from TRBV10-1 and TRBJ1-1, with TRBD1 matching 9 bases. This CDR3 is 12 amino acids long. Germline trimming cut 4 bases from V and 8 bases from J; bases unmatched to any gene: 2. Germline V gene lookup returns CDR1 WNHNN and CDR2 SYGVQD (reference sequence).

The J gene is TRBJ2-1, the V gene TRBV5-1; 9 bases are a match to TRBD2. Germline V gene sequence: CDR1 SGHRS, CDR2 YFSETQ. The V segment lost 0 bases and the J segment 9 bases; nucleotides outside the gene matches: 7. The CDR3 is made up of 15 amino acids. CDR3 nucleotide sequence: TGCGCCAGCAGCTTGGTGGCTAGCGGGGCTATTGAGCAGTTCTTC. This encodes CASSLVASGAIEQFF.

V is TRBV30 and J is TRBJ1-2; D is unclear. The CDR3 totals 15 residues. V was trimmed by 0 bases and J by 0 bases, leaving 11 bases between them. Germline CDR1 is GTSNPN and CDR2 is SVGIG (reference sequence). The CDR3 nucleotides read TGTGCCTGGAGTGTAACCCCCCGGGCTAACTATGGCTACACCTTC. Its protein product is CAWSVTPRANYGYTF.

The chain couples TRBV28 to TRBJ2-7; 7 bases fit TRBD1. The CDR3 loop spans 16 amino acids. Germline CDR1 is MDHEN and CDR2 is SYDVKM. Trimming took 4 bases from V and 2 from J; bases not matched to a gene: 11. This CDR3 reads CASSSSGTASPYEQYF. The CDR3, as DNA: TGTGCCAGCAGTTCTTCCGGGACAGCTTCACCCTACGAGCAGTACTTC.

The gene calls are TRBV30 and TRBJ2-5; 12 bases are shared with TRBD1. This CDR3 contains 15 residues. V was clipped by 0 bases and J by 4 bases; unmatched bases: 3. CDR1 is GTSNPN and CDR2 is SVGIG in the germline V gene (reference sequence). The CDR3 loop reads CAWSVGTGGAETQYF. The CDR3 nucleotides read TGTGCCTGGAGTGTAGGGACAGGGGGCGCAGAGACCCAGTACTTC. The full variable domain, rest sourced from reference TRBV30 and TRBJ2-5, is SQTIHQWPATLVQPVGSPLSLECTVEGTSNPNLYWYRQAAGRGLQLLFYSVGIGQISSEVPQNLSASRPQDRQFILSSKKLLLSDSGFYLCAWSVGTGGAETQYFGPGTRLLVL.

This clone came up a few times. This chain joins TRBV7-9 and TRBJ1-1; 9 nucleotides line up with TRBD1. Losses at the gene ends were 5 bases for V and 5 bases for J; bases not matched to a gene: 6. The CDR3 spans 14 residues. The V gene's germline CDR1 is SEHNR and CDR2 FQNEAQ (reference sequence). As DNA, the CDR3 is TGTGCCAGCAGCCTGGACAGGGGTAGGACTGAAGCTTTCTTT. It encodes CASSLDRGRTEAFF.

The CDR3 is CASTGGGFTGELFF. The DNA of the CDR3 is TGTGCCAGCACTGGGGGGGGCTTCACCGGGGAGCTGTTTTTT. This rearrangement joins TRBV27 to TRBJ2-2; perhaps TRBD2 as D (7 bases). Germline V gene sequence: CDR1 MNHEY, CDR2 SMNVEV (reference sequence). V lost 7 bases and J lost 4, with 13 bases in between. This CDR3 contains 14 residues.

The J gene is TRBJ2-5, the V gene TRBV11-2; D ambiguous. The CDR3 is made up of 12 amino acids. CDR1 is SGHAT, CDR2 FQNNGV, per germline. V was shortened by 4 bases and J by 3 bases, with 6 bases between the two germline ends. In nucleotides, the CDR3 is TGTGCCAGCAGCTCACTTAAAGAGACCCAGTACTTC. It translates to CASSSLKETQYF.

This chain joins TRBV6-6 and TRBJ2-1, with 8 bases matching TRBD1. V shed 6 bases and J 8 bases; nucleotides not matched to a gene: 6. Germline values: CDR1 MNHNY, CDR2 SVGAGI (reference sequence). CDR3 length equals 13 residues. The CDR3 is CASRGQAGDEQFF. The CDR3 DNA reads TGTGCCAGCAGGGGACAGGCTGGGGATGAGCAGTTCTTC.

This clone has just a few counts. The chain recombines TRBV18 with TRBJ1-2; 10 positions agree with TRBD1. The CDR3 extends over 17 amino acids. Germline V CDR1 and CDR2: KGHSH, LQKENI. V lost 2 bases to trimming and J lost 3 bases; unmatched junction nucleotides: 9. The CDR3 loop is CASSPIGAGQGDYGYTF. CDR3 DNA sequence: TGTGCCAGCTCACCAATCGGCGCCGGACAGGGGGACTATGGCTACACCTTC. The full variable domain, completed using reference TRBV18 and TRBJ1-2, is NAGVMQNPRHLVRRRGQEARLRCSPMKGHSHVYWYRQLPEEGLKFMVYLQKENIIDESGMPKERFSAEFPKEGPSILRIQQVVRGDSAAYFCASSPIGAGQGDYGYTFGSGTRLTVV.

The V and J genes are TRBV6-5 and TRBJ1-3; tentative D call: TRBD1 (6 bases). This CDR3 region has 15 residues. Germline V CDR1 and CDR2: MNHEY, SVGAGI. The germline V and J ends were trimmed by 6 bases and 0 bases, with 12 bases remaining between them. Here the CDR3 reads CASRPGHLSGNTIYF. The DNA for the CDR3 is TGTGCCAGCAGACCGGGACACCTCTCTGGAAACACCATATATTTT.

The J gene is TRBJ2-1, the V gene TRBV28, with D tentatively TRBD1 (6 bases). The germline CDR1 and CDR2 sequences are MDHEN and SYDVKM. Trimming removed 3 bases from V and 9 bases from J, with 15 bases in between. The CDR3 is made up of 14 amino acids. The CDR3 sequence is CASSFRLGAGEQFF. CDR3 in DNA: TGTGCCAGCAGTTTCCGACTGGGGGCGGGTGAGCAGTTCTTC. Filled out from reference TRBV28 and TRBJ2-1, the complete variable domain reads DVKVTQSSRYLVKRTGEKVFLECVQDMDHENMFWYRQDPGLGLRLIYFSYDVKMKEKGDIPEGYSVSREKKERFSLILESASTNQTSMYLCASSFRLGAGEQFFGPGTRLTVL.

This chain connects TRBV7-2 to TRBJ2-7, with 14 bases fitting TRBD2. Germline V gene data show CDR1 as SGHTA and CDR2 as FQGNSA. V dropped 5 bases and J dropped 1; count of bases not matched to a gene: 10. The CDR3 has 18 amino acids. The CDR3 nucleotides read TGTGCCAGCAGCCGTCTTGGCGGACTAGCGGGGGGTTCCTACGAGCAGTACTTC. Its translation is CASSRLGGLAGGSYEQYF.

The chain is built from TRBV6-1 and TRBJ2-7; 7 bases match TRBD2. This CDR3 is 14 amino acids long. The germline gives CDR1 MNHNS, CDR2 SASEGT. V was clipped by 8 bases and J by 4 bases; unmatched bases: 11. CDR3 sequence reads: CASCRRREGYEQYF. CDR3 nucleotides: TGTGCCAGCTGCCGTCGGAGGGAGGGATACGAGCAGTACTTC.

This clone has more than one count but fewer than ten. This sequence joins TRBV12-5 and TRBJ1-5; 9 nucleotides line up with TRBD1. The CDR3 is made up of 14 amino acids. Trimming cost V 7 bases and J 7 bases; bases outside gene matches: 8. Germline CDR1 and CDR2: LGHNT and FRNRAP. The CDR3 DNA is TGTGCTAGTGTCCCGGACAGGGGAGACCAGCCCCAGCATTTT. Its protein product is CASVPDRGDQPQHF.